Shown below are 20 T cell receptor beta chains from a single sample sequenced in a study of vaccination effects on CD4 cells after COVID-19. Assay used: immunoSEQ multiplex PCR; TCRdb lists only in-frame clones, some missing. The data show tens of thousands of clones, with roughly 81% seen just once and about 2.3% held by the top ten. Having been cultured for 10 days, the cells underwent CD4+ T cell isolation. Participants each got two BNT162b2 or mRNA-1273 vaccine doses. These receptors are not linked to any known antigen. The specimen was CD4+ T cells from PBMCs cultured without peptide, collected after COVID-19 vaccination. The receptors were sampled from a human donor who received a COVID-19 vaccine.

The J gene is TRBJ1-1, the V gene TRBV29-1; D might be TRBD1 (6 bases). This CDR3 region has 13 residues. V dropped 3 bases and J dropped 1 base, with 9 bases sitting between them. Germline V gene sequence: CDR1 SQVTM, CDR2 ANQGSEA. The CDR3 reads CSVEQDRNTEAFF. CDR3 DNA sequence: TGCAGCGTTGAGCAGGACAGGAACACTGAAGCTTTCTTT.

This clone was picked up a small number of times. The chain has TRBV12-3 or TRBV12-4 and TRBJ1-3, with D unresolved. Trimming cost V 8 bases and J 4 bases, with 12 bases left between them. The CDR3 is 13 residues long. The chain's CDR3 is CASHTYPGNTIYF. For the CDR3, the DNA is TGTGCCAGCCATACGTACCCCGGAAACACCATATATTTT.

The rearrangement joins TRBV2 to TRBJ1-2, with D possibly TRBD1 on 6 matching bases. The germline V gene has CDR1 SNHLY and CDR2 FYNNEI. Trimming left V 6 bases short and J 2 bases short, with 16 bases between. The CDR3 covers 15 residues. The CDR3 DNA follows: TGTGCCAGCAGGGACAGTCGTCCGGTGAACTATGGCTACACCTTC. Residues: CASRDSRPVNYGYTF.

J is TRBJ1-5 and V is TRBV20-1; a weak D match, TRBD1 (5 bases). Germline-derived CDR1 and CDR2 are DFQATT and SNEGSKA (reference sequence). This CDR3 is 13 amino acids long. The V end lost 3 bases, the J end lost 3 bases, and 9 bases lay between the germline ends. This chain's CDR3 is CSASDRFNQPQHF. Written as DNA, the CDR3 is TGCAGTGCTAGTGACAGATTCAATCAGCCCCAGCATTTT.

This clone was picked up one time. This chain links TRBV10-2 with TRBJ1-6, with D possibly TRBD1 on 5 matching bases. The V gene lost 3 bases and the J gene lost 7 bases, with 10 bases spanning the gap. Germline values: CDR1 WSHSY, CDR2 SAAADI. This CDR3 is 14 amino acids long. The CDR3 loop is CASSEGQGNSPLHF. CDR3 in DNA: TGCGCCAGCAGTGAAGGGCAGGGAAATTCACCCCTCCACTTT.

The J gene is TRBJ2-2, the V gene TRBV2; the D is unclear. V was cut by 2 bases and J by 2 bases, with 9 bases left in between. Germline V gives CDR1 SNHLY, CDR2 FYNNEI. The CDR3 contains 15 residues. CDR3 sequence reads: CASSENTDNTGELFF. CDR3 coding DNA: TGTGCCAGCAGTGAAAACACGGACAACACCGGGGAGCTGTTTTTT.

The genes are TRBV5-1 and TRBJ1-1; TRBD1 might be the D (6 bases). The CDR3 extends over 15 amino acids. Germline lookup yields CDR1 SGHRS and CDR2 YFSETQ. V was shortened by 3 bases and J by 0 bases, with 12 bases between the two germline ends. The DNA of the CDR3 is TGCGCCAGCAGCTCCCTGGACAGCATGAACACTGAAGCTTTCTTT. Its translation is CASSSLDSMNTEAFF.

The chain has TRBV2 and TRBJ1-4, with 9 nucleotides matching TRBD1. Germline CDR1 reads SNHLY; CDR2 reads FYNNEI. This CDR3 region has 14 residues. Trimming took 5 bases from V and 7 from J; bases not matched to a gene: 5. CDR3 residues: CASSQDRGGEKLFF. As DNA, the CDR3 is TGTGCCAGCAGTCAGGACAGGGGCGGTGAAAAACTGTTTTTT.

This clone was seen a handful of times. The V call is TRBV5-1, the J call TRBJ1-3; D is perhaps TRBD1 (5 bases). This CDR3 has 18 residues. Germline-derived CDR1 and CDR2 are SGHRS and YFSETQ. V lost 5 bases and J lost 2, with 23 bases in between. The DNA of the CDR3 is TGCGCCAGCAGTAACAGTCCTCCAGGGTATTCTGCTGGAAACACCATATATTTT. This sequence encodes CASSNSPPGYSAGNTIYF.

This clone appeared a few times. The CDR3 sequence is CARGEKREQPQHF. CDR3 sequence (DNA): TGCGCCAGGGGGGAGAAGCGGGAACAGCCCCAGCATTTT. This sequence joins TRBV5-1 and TRBJ1-5, with D possibly matching TRBD1 (5 bases). This CDR3 has 13 residues. V was clipped by 8 bases and J by 7 bases, with 16 bases between them. Germline V gene sequence: CDR1 SGHRS, CDR2 YFSETQ.

This chain links TRBV5-1 with TRBJ2-5; possible D gene TRBD1, 6 bases. The ends were cut back, 1 base at V and 3 bases at J, with 7 bases in the middle. The length of the CDR3 is 13 residues. Germline lookup yields CDR1 SGHRS and CDR2 YFSETQ. The CDR3 region is CASSLTGKETQYF. CDR3 coding DNA: TGCGCCAGCAGCTTGACAGGGAAAGAGACCCAGTACTTC.

Comment on this clone: The same CDR3 also results from other DNA sequences found in this sample. The chain links TRBV7-2 to TRBJ1-5, with D uncertain. The CDR3 sequence is 14 residues long. Germline lookup yields CDR1 SGHTA and CDR2 FQGNSA. V gave up 5 bases and J gave up 0 bases, with 8 bases separating them. CDR3 loop: CASSLTSSNQPQHF. DNA for the CDR3: TGTGCCAGCAGCCTAACAAGTAGCAATCAGCCCCAGCATTTT.

The rearrangement uses TRBV9 and TRBJ1-6, with 7 bases that match TRBD1. The V segment lost 3 bases and the J segment 9 bases; nucleotides outside the gene matches: 9. CDR3 length: 15 amino acids. The germline V gene encodes CDR1 SGDLS and CDR2 YYNGEE. CDR3 protein: CASSESDRNLSPLHF. The CDR3 DNA follows: TGTGCCAGCAGCGAATCGGACAGGAACCTTTCACCCCTCCACTTT.

V and J are TRBV24-1 and TRBJ2-5; TRBD2 matches at 8 bases. The V and J ends lost 5 bases and 7 bases, in that order; junction bases with no gene match: 8. Germline-derived CDR1 and CDR2 are KGHDR and SFDVKD. The CDR3 length is 14 residues. CDR3 sequence: CATSVAGGRGTQYF. DNA for the CDR3: TGTGCCACCAGTGTGGCGGGGGGACGAGGGACCCAGTACTTC.

The chain employs TRBV6-5 and TRBJ1-5; 7 nucleotides match TRBD1. The germline V gene has CDR1 MNHEY and CDR2 SVGAGI. CDR3 length: 15 residues. CDR3 residues: CGAKDRFLGNQPQHF. In DNA form, the CDR3 reads TGTGGAGCCAAGGACAGGTTTTTGGGCAATCAGCCCCAGCATTTT.

The chain uses TRBV19 and TRBJ2-2; D possibly corresponds to TRBD1 (6 bases). Germline CDR1 and CDR2: LNHDA and SQIVND (reference sequence). V was clipped by 4 bases and J by 2 bases, with 11 bases between them. The CDR3 has 15 residues. CDR3 in amino acids: CASSTPDRNTGELFF. In DNA, the CDR3 is TGTGCCAGTAGTACCCCGGACAGAAACACCGGGGAGCTGTTTTTT.

This clone was seen once. The chain employs TRBV4-3 and TRBJ1-3; TRBD1 might be the D (6 bases). This CDR3 contains 16 residues. The germline V gene encodes CDR1 LGHNA and CDR2 YSLEER. Between the trimmed V and J ends, which lost 0 bases and 3 bases, there was a span of 12 bases. The CDR3 sequence is CASSQEQGSGGNTIYF. The CDR3 nucleotides read TGCGCCAGCAGCCAAGAACAGGGTTCGGGTGGAAACACCATATATTTT.

The chain links TRBV2 to TRBJ2-5; TRBD1 is a possible D gene (5 bases). The CDR3 has 15 amino acids. Germline V gene lookup returns CDR1 SNHLY and CDR2 FYNNEI. V was clipped by 6 bases and J by 5 bases, with 19 bases between them. CDR3 nucleotide sequence: TGTGCCAGCAGGGCCGTTGCCCCAGGGTCTGAGACCCAGTACTTC. This encodes CASRAVAPGSETQYF.

The chain recombines TRBV6-1 with TRBJ2-7; TRBD1 aligns across 12 bases. Unmatched junction bases numbered 6, after V lost 2 bases and J lost 7 bases. Looked up from germline, CDR1 is MNHNS and CDR2 is SASEGT. The CDR3 totals 15 residues. Here the CDR3 reads CASSERDRGRKEQYV. The CDR3 DNA reads as TGTGCCAGCAGTGAACGGGACAGGGGGCGCAAAGAGCAGTACGTC.

Comments on this clone: At one of its ends the junction is not consistent with the germline gene, which may arise from a read error. The genes are TRBV7-3 and TRBJ2-2; perhaps TRBD1 as D (5 bases). Germline V CDR1 and CDR2: SGHTA, FQGTGA. CDR3 length equals 17 residues. The CDR3 here is CASTLRGSLHPTGELFF. The CDR3 nucleotides are TGTGCCAGCACCTTAAGGGGTAGCCTCCACCCTACCGGGGAGCTGTTTTTT.